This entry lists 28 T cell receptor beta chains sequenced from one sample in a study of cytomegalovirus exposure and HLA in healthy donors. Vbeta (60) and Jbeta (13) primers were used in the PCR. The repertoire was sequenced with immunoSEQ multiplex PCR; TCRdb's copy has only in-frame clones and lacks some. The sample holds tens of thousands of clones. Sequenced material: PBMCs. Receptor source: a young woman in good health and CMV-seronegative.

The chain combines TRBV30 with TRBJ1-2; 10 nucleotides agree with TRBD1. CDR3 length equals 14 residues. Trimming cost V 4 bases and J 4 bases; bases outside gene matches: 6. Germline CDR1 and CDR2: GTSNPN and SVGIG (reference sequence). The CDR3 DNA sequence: TGTGCCTGGATGGGGGACAGGGGCGGCTATGGCTACACCTTC. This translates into CAWMGDRGGYGYTF. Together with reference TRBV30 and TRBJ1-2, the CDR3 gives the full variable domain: SQTIHQWPATLVQPVGSPLSLECTVEGTSNPNLYWYRQAAGRGLQLLFYSVGIGQISSEVPQNLSASRPQDRQFILSSKKLLLSDSGFYLCAWMGDRGGYGYTFGSGTRLTVV.

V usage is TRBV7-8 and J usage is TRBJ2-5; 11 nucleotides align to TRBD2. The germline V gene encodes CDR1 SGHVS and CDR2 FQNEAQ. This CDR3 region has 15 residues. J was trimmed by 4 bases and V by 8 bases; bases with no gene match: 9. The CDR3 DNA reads TGTGCCAGCCTCCCCGGAGGACTAGCGGGAGAGACCCAGTACTTC. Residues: CASLPGGLAGETQYF.

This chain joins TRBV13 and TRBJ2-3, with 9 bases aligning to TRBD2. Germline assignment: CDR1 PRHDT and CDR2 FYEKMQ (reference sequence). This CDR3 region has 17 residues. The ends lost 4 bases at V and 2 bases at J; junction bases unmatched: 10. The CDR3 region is CASSSRGAGGLTDTQYF. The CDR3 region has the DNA TGTGCCAGCAGCTCTAGGGGAGCGGGGGGCCTCACAGATACGCAGTATTTT.

The CDR3 coding sequence is TGCGCCAGCAGCCAGTACGACAGGGTAAGGGAGGATGGCTACACCTTC. Protein product: CASSQYDRVREDGYTF. The chain is built from TRBV4-1 and TRBJ1-2, with 7 bases aligning to TRBD1. The CDR3 is 16 residues long. Germline CDR1 reads MGHRA; CDR2 reads YSYEKL. Unmatched junction bases numbered 13, after V lost 3 bases and J lost 6 bases.

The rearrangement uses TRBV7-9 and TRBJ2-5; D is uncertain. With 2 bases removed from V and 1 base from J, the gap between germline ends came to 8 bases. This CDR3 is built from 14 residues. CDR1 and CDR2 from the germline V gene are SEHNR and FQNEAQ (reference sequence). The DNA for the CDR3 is TGTGCCAGCAGCTTACAGGCCGGCCAAGAGACCCAGTACTTC. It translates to CASSLQAGQETQYF.

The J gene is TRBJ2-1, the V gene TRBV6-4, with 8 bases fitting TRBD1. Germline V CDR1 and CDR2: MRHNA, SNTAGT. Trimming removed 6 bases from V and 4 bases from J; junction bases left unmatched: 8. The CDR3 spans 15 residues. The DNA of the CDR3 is TGTGCCAGCAGCCTACAGGGGGACACATACAATGAGCAGTTCTTC. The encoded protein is CASSLQGDTYNEQFF.

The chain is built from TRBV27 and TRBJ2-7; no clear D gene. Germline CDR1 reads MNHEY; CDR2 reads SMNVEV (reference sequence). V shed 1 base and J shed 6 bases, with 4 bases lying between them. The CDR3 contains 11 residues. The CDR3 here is CASSLFGEQYF. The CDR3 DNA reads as TGTGCCAGCAGTTTATTCGGCGAGCAGTACTTC.

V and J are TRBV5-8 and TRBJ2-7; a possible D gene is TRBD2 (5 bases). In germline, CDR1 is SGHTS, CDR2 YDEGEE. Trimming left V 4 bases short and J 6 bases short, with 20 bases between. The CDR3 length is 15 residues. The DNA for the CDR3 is TGTGCCAGCAGCCCTCGGGAATATAGGTTTGGCGAGCAGTACTTC. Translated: CASSPREYRFGEQYF.

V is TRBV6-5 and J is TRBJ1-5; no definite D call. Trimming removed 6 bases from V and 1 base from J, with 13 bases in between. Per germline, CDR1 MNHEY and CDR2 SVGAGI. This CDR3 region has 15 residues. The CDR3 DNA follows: TGTGCCAGCAGGGCCCGGGAAGTAAGCAATCAGCCCCAGCATTTT. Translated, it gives CASRAREVSNQPQHF.

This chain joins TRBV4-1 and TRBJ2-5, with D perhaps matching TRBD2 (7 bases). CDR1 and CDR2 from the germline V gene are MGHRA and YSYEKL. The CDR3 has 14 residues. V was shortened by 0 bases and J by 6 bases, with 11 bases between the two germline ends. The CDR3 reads CASSQDAGAQTQYF. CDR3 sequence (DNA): TGCGCCAGCAGCCAAGATGCGGGGGCGCAGACCCAGTACTTC.

Written as DNA, the CDR3 is TGCGCCAGCAGCCAAGAAGGGGTGGGAGAAAAACTGTTTTTT. Its protein is CASSQEGVGEKLFF. The chain is built from TRBV4-3 and TRBJ1-4; perhaps TRBD1 as D (5 bases). There are 14 residues in the CDR3. The germline V gene has CDR1 LGHNA and CDR2 YSLEER. Trimming removed 0 bases from V and 8 bases from J, with 10 bases in between.

The CDR3 region has the DNA TGCAGCGTTGGAGGGCAGGCCTCCTACGAGCAGTACTTC. This codes for CSVGGQASYEQYF. The V and J genes are TRBV29-1 and TRBJ2-7; possible D gene TRBD2, 5 bases. The CDR3 runs to 13 residues. Germline values: CDR1 SQVTM, CDR2 ANQGSEA. The V and J ends lost 4 bases and 0 bases respectively, with 10 bases between them.

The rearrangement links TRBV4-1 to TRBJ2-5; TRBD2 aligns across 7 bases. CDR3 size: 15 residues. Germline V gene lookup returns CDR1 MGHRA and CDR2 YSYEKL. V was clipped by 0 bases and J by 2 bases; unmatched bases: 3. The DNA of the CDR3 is TGCGCCAGCAGCCAAGAGGGGAGGGTTCAAGAGACCCAGTACTTC. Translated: CASSQEGRVQETQYF.

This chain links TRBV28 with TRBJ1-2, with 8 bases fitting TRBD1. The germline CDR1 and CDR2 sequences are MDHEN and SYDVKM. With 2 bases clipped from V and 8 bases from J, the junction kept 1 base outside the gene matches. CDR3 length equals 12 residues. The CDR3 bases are TGTGCCAGCAGTTTAGGGGACAGGGGCTACACCTTC. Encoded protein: CASSLGDRGYTF.

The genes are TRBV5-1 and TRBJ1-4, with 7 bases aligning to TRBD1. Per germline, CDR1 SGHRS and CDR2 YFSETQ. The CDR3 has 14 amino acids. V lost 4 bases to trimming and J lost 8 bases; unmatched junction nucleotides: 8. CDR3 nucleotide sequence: TGCGCCAGCAGCCGGGGACAGTTGGTGGAAAAACTGTTTTTT. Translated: CASSRGQLVEKLFF.

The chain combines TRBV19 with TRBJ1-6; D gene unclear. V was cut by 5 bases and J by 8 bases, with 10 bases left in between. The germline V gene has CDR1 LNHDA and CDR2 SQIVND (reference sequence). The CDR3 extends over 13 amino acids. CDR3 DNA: TGTGCCAGTAGTCCCGGGTTTGATTCACCCCTCCACTTT. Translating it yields CASSPGFDSPLHF. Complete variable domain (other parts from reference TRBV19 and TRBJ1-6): DGGITQSPKYLFRKEGQNVTLSCEQNLNHDAMYWYRQDPGQGLRLIYYSQIVNDFQKGDIAEGYSVSREKKESFPLTVTSAQKNPTAFYLCASSPGFDSPLHFGNGTRLTVT.

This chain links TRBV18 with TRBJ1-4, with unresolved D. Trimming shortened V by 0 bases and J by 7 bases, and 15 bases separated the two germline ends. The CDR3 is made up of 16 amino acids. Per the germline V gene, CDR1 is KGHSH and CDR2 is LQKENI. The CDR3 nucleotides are TGTGCCAGCTCACCACCAGGTCGGGGTGAGGGTGAAAAACTGTTTTTT. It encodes CASSPPGRGEGEKLFF.

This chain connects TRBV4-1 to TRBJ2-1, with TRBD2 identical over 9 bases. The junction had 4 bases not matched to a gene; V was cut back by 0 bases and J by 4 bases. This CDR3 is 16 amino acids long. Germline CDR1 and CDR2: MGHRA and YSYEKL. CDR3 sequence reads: CASSQDSGSPYNEQFF. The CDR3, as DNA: TGCGCCAGCAGCCAAGATAGCGGGAGCCCTTACAATGAGCAGTTCTTC.

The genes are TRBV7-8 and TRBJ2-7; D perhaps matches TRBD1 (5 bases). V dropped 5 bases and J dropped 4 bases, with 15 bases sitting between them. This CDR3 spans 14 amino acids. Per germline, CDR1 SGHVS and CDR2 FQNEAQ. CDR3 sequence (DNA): TGTGCCAGCAGCAAAATGACAGACCTTTACGAGCAGTACTTC. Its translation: CASSKMTDLYEQYF.

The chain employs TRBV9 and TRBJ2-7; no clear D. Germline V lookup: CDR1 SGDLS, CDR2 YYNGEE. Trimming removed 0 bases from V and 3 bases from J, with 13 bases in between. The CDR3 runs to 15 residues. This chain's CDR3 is CASSVEAQPLYEQYF. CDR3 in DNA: TGTGCCAGCAGCGTAGAGGCACAGCCCCTCTACGAGCAGTACTTC.

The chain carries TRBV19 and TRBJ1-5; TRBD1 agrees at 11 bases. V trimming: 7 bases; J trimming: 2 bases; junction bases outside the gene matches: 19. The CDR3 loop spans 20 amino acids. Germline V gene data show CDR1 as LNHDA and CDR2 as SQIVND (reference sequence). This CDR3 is CASNPGQGGWVSSGNQPQHF. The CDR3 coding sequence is TGTGCCAGTAATCCGGGACAGGGGGGGTGGGTAAGTTCCGGCAATCAGCCCCAGCATTTT.

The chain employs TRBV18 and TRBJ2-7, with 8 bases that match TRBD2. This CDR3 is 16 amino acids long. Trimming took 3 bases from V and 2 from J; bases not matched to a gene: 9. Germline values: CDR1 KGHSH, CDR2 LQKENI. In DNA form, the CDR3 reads TGTGCCAGCTCACCCCGGGAGGGGTCTGCCGCCTACGAGCAGTACTTC. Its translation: CASSPREGSAAYEQYF.

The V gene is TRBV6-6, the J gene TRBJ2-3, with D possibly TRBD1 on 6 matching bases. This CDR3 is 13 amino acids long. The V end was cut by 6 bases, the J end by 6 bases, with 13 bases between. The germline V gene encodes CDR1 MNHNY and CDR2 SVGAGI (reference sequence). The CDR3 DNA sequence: TGTGCCAGCAGACAACAGGGCCTCGATACGCAGTATTTT. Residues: CASRQQGLDTQYF.

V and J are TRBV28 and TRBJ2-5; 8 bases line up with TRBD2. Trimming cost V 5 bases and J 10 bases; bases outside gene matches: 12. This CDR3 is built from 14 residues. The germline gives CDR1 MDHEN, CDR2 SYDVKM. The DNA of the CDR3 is TGTGCCAGCAGTCCAGCGGGAGTCCGGAGGGTCCAGTACTTC. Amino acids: CASSPAGVRRVQYF.

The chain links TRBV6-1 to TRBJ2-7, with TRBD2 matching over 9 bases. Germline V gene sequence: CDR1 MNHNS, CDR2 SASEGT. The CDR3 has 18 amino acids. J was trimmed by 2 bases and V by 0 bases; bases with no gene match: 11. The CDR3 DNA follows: TGTGCCAGCAGTGAAGCATACCAGTGGACTAGCGTGCCCTACGAGCAGTACTTC. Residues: CASSEAYQWTSVPYEQYF.

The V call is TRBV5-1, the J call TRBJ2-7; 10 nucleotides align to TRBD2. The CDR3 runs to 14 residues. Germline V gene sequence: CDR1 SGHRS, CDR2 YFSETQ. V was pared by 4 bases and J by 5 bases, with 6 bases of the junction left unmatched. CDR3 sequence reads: CASSLPSGSDEQYF. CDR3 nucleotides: TGCGCCAGCAGCCTCCCTAGCGGGAGCGACGAGCAGTACTTC.

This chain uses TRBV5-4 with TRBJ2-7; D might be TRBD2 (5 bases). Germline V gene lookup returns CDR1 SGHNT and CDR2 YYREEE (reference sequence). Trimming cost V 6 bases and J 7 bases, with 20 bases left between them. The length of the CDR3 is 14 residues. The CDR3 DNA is TGTGCCAGCACCCCGCAGGTCGGGAAGAGGGAGCAGTACTTC. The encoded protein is CASTPQVGKREQYF.

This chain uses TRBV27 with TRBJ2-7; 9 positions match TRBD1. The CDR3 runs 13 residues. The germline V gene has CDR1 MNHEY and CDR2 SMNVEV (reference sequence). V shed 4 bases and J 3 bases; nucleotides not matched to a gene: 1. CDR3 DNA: TGTGCCAGCAGTTCGGGACAGGGCTACGAGCAGTACTTC. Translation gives CASSSGQGYEQYF.